These 5 T cell receptor beta chains share one sample of origin, sequenced in a study of blood T cell repertoires in COVID-19. Profiled with immunoSEQ multiplex PCR; TCRdb holds only in-frame clones, not every one. The data show around 180,000 clones, approximately 85% seen once. Sequencing used peripheral blood. These receptors all stem from a man aged 60-69 years with acute or convalescent COVID-19.

The rearrangement uses TRBV18 and TRBJ2-1, with D maybe TRBD2 (5 bases). The CDR3 has 15 amino acids. V gave up 4 bases and J gave up 1 base, with 11 bases separating them. CDR1 and CDR2 (germline): KGHSH, LQKENI. CDR3 coding DNA: TGTGCCAGCTCACGGCTAGCCGAGTCCTACAATGAGCAGTTCTTC. This codes for CASSRLAESYNEQFF.

This chain links TRBV4-2 with TRBJ1-3; possibly TRBD1 for D (5 bases). V lost 3 bases, J lost 2 bases, and 11 bases lay in between. Germline CDR1 is LGHNA and CDR2 is YNFKEQ. The CDR3 spans 15 residues. CDR3 nucleotides: TGTGCCAGCAGCCAGGGTGACAGCACTGGAAACACCATATATTTT. Its protein is CASSQGDSTGNTIYF.

V and J are TRBV7-6 and TRBJ2-1; TRBD2 aligns across 10 bases. CDR3 length: 19 residues. J was trimmed by 6 bases and V by 5 bases; bases with no gene match: 19. CDR1 and CDR2 from the germline V gene are SGHVS and FNYEAQ. CDR3 residues: CASSHPWLAGVTSSNEQFF. Here the CDR3 DNA reads TGTGCCAGCAGCCACCCCTGGCTAGCGGGGGTGACCTCTTCCAATGAGCAGTTCTTC.

This sequence joins TRBV3-1 (or the pseudogene TRBV3-2) and TRBJ2-3, with 13 bases that match TRBD2. V shed 5 bases, J shed 0 bases, and the junction held 5 bases outside the gene matches. The CDR3 sequence is 17 residues long. The V gene's germline CDR1 is LGHDT and CDR2 YNNKEL (reference sequence). The CDR3 here is CASSSGLAGTSTDTQYF. As DNA, the CDR3 is TGTGCCAGCAGCTCGGGACTAGCGGGAACTAGCACAGATACGCAGTATTTT.

The V gene is TRBV19, the J gene TRBJ2-1; TRBD2 matches 8 bases. The germline gives CDR1 LNHDA, CDR2 SQIVND (reference sequence). The V gene end was trimmed by 5 bases and the J gene end by 6 bases; junction bases not matched to a gene: 12. This CDR3 spans 16 amino acids. This CDR3 is CASSVLGSGSVNEQFF. DNA for the CDR3: TGTGCCAGTAGTGTCCTGGGGAGCGGGAGTGTCAATGAGCAGTTCTTC. Variable domain in full (rest from reference TRBV19 and TRBJ2-1): DGGITQSPKYLFRKEGQNVTLSCEQNLNHDAMYWYRQDPGQGLRLIYYSQIVNDFQKGDIAEGYSVSREKKESFPLTVTSAQKNPTAFYLCASSVLGSGSVNEQFFGPGTRLTVL.